This TCR beta chain is from a study of control samples from healthy donors and cancer patients. Repertoires were generated with immunoSEQ multiplex PCR, while TCRdb's copy carries only in-frame clones and drops some. The sample has approximately 28,000 clones, 91% seen once. The ends lost 0 bases at V and 5 bases at J; junction bases unmatched: 8. CDR1 MNHEY and CDR2 SVGAGI come from the germline V gene. The CDR3 totals 16 residues. The TCR sequence derives from a man aged 50-59 years with lung cancer. V is TRBV6-5 and J is TRBJ2-5, with 8 nucleotides matching TRBD1. Sequenced: PBMCs. The DNA for the CDR3 is TGTGCCAGCAGTTACTCGTCTGGACAGGGTAGGGAGACCCAGTACTTC. This codes for CASSYSSGQGRETQYF.